The 20 T cell receptor beta chains below all came from one sample that was sequenced in a study of T cells in Graves' hyperthyroidism and ophthalmopathy. The investigators amplified TCR beta CDR3 regions from RNA transcripts. The TCR CDR3 was amplified in a first-round RT-PCR using the HTBI primer set. Using its own MiXCR run on the multiplex PCR reads, TCRdb lists one record per CDR3 protein. Of about 560,000 distinct CDR3 sequences listed, less than 15% are singletons. The sequencing sample was made of blood. These receptors were taken from a woman in her 40s with Graves' hyperthyroidism.

There are a few counts of this clonotype. The chain recombines TRBV4-1 with TRBJ2-7, with TRBD1 matching 11 bases. Trimming cost V 1 base and J 3 bases; bases outside gene matches: 11. Per germline, CDR1 MGHRA and CDR2 YSYEKL. This CDR3 spans 18 amino acids. CDR3 in amino acids: CASSQGISGTGGFYEQYF. CDR3 in DNA: TGCGCCAGCAGCCAAGGTATCTCCGGGACAGGGGGTTTCTACGAGCAGTACTTC.

This clonotype was observed many times. The V and J genes are TRBV2 and TRBJ1-1, with TRBD1 as a possible D gene (5 bases). The germline V and J ends were trimmed by 1 base and 8 bases, with 11 bases remaining between them. Germline CDR1 reads SNHLY; CDR2 reads FYNNEI. This CDR3 is built from 13 residues. CDR3 sequence reads: CASSEEVGREAFF. CDR3 nucleotides: TGTGCCAGCAGTGAAGAAGTGGGGCGCGAAGCTTTCTTT.

CDR3 coding DNA: TGCAGTGCTACGGACCGGTCCATAAACACTGAAGCTTTCTTT. The encoded protein is CSATDRSINTEAFF. The chain uses TRBV20-1 and TRBJ1-1, with D unresolved. V lost 4 bases, J lost 2 bases, and 14 bases lay in between. The CDR3 is made up of 14 amino acids. Germline V gene sequence: CDR1 DFQATT, CDR2 SNEGSKA (reference sequence).

This clonotype was found many times. The rearrangement links TRBV2 to TRBJ1-1; TRBD1 might be the D (5 bases). Between the trimmed V and J ends, which lost 8 bases and 11 bases, there was a span of 15 bases. The CDR3 runs to 11 residues. Germline V lookup: CDR1 SNHLY, CDR2 FYNNEI. CDR3 sequence: CASWEDNPAFF. CDR3 nucleotides: TGTGCCAGCTGGGAGGACAATCCGGCTTTCTTT.

This clonotype was picked up many times. V gene TRBV20-1 combines with J gene TRBJ2-4; possible D gene TRBD2, 5 bases. In germline, CDR1 is DFQATT, CDR2 SNEGSKA (reference sequence). The CDR3 length is 13 residues. V lost 8 bases and J lost 1, with 12 bases in between. DNA of the CDR3: TGCAGTACCCCCGGGGAGGCCAAAAACATTCAGTACTTC. This gives the protein CSTPGEAKNIQYF.

This clonotype showed up just a few times. The chain carries TRBV6-2 or TRBV6-3 and TRBJ1-2; D is unresolved. In germline, CDR1 is MNHEY, CDR2 SVGEGT. CDR3 length equals 16 residues. The ends were cut back, 0 bases at V and 1 base at J, with 12 bases in the middle. The CDR3 coding sequence is TGTGCCAGCAGTTACTCGATTATTGGGGTTAACTATGGCTACACCTTC. This encodes CASSYSIIGVNYGYTF.

The chain links TRBV6-1 to TRBJ1-6, with D maybe TRBD1 (5 bases). CDR3 length: 15 residues. Trimming left V 5 bases short and J 8 bases short, with 16 bases between. Per germline, CDR1 MNHNS and CDR2 SASEGT. CDR3 DNA: TGTGCCAGCAGTCGGCACAGGCAAGAGGATTCACCCCTCCACTTT. It specifies CASSRHRQEDSPLHF.

There are many counts of this clonotype. This chain joins TRBV27 and TRBJ2-1, with unresolved D. Trimming cost V 11 bases and J 0 bases, with 17 bases left between them. There are 15 residues in the CDR3. Germline V gene sequence: CDR1 MNHEY, CDR2 SMNVEV (reference sequence). The CDR3 reads CAVTSYTSSYNEQFF. In DNA, the CDR3 is TGTGCCGTCACCTCCTACACAAGCTCCTACAATGAGCAGTTCTTC.

Points on this clonotype: The junction differs from germline at one of its ends, possibly a read error. The CDR3 DNA sequence: TGTGTCACCGGGGACAGACTCTATGGCTACACCTTC. The encoded protein is CVTGDRLYGYTF. The rearrangement joins TRBV24-1 to TRBJ1-2; 7 nucleotides align to TRBD1. CDR1 is KGHDR, CDR2 SFDVKD, per germline. This CDR3 has 12 residues.

This clonotype was recorded many times. V gene TRBV2 combines with J gene TRBJ2-2, with D uncertain. There are 14 residues in the CDR3. Trimming stripped 7 bases from V and 4 bases from J, with 13 bases between. Germline V CDR1 and CDR2: SNHLY, FYNNEI. This CDR3 reads CASTLVVVTGELFF. In DNA form, the CDR3 reads TGTGCCAGCACCTTAGTGGTGGTCACCGGGGAGCTGTTTTTT. Full variable domain (remainder filled in from reference TRBV2 and TRBJ2-2): EPEVTQTPSHQVTQMGQEVILRCVPISNHLYFYWYRQILGQKVEFLVSFYNNEISEKSEIFDDQFSVERPDGSNFTLKIRSTKLEDSAMYFCASTLVVVTGELFFGEGSRLTVL.

In this sample, this clonotype turned up many times. The rearrangement links TRBV27 to TRBJ2-7, with a tentative D call TRBD1 (5 bases). Germline lookup yields CDR1 MNHEY and CDR2 SMNVEV (reference sequence). The CDR3 covers 15 residues. With 2 bases removed from V and 1 base from J, the gap between germline ends came to 12 bases. The CDR3 loop is CASSLSRAPSYEQYF. The CDR3 bases are TGTGCCAGCAGTTTAAGCAGGGCCCCATCCTACGAGCAGTACTTC.

This clonotype was detected ten times or more. The rearrangement uses TRBV5-1 and TRBJ2-1, with 16 positions matching TRBD2. V shed 4 bases and J 9 bases; nucleotides not matched to a gene: 10. Germline-derived CDR1 and CDR2 are SGHRS and YFSETQ. This CDR3 is built from 17 residues. CDR3 nucleotide sequence: TGCGCCAGCAGCACTGGGACTAGCGGGAGGGCCCAGGGTGAGCAGTTCTTC. It yields the protein CASSTGTSGRAQGEQFF.

This clonotype was seen many times. The CDR3 sequence is CASSFLAGDTQYF. DNA of the CDR3: TGTGCCAGCAGCTTCCTTGCGGGAGATACGCAGTATTTT. This chain uses TRBV7-2 with TRBJ2-3; tentatively, D is TRBD2 (5 bases). The CDR3 spans 13 residues. Germline V gene lookup returns CDR1 SGHTA and CDR2 FQGNSA. Deletions cut 3 bases from V and 5 bases from J, with 9 bases between.

This clonotype was seen only a few times. In DNA, the CDR3 is TGTGCCAGCAGTCATGACCGGGAAAGGGATTGGGAGAAACTGTTTTTT. Encoded protein: CASSHDRERDWEKLFF. The V call is TRBV6-1, the J call TRBJ1-4; D unclear. Germline loops: CDR1 MNHNS, CDR2 SASEGT. The CDR3 spans 16 residues. Trimming stripped 5 bases from V and 11 bases from J, with 24 bases between.

The rearrangement joins TRBV29-1 to TRBJ1-2; D is possibly TRBD1 (6 bases). This CDR3 has 11 residues. V was cut by 7 bases and J by 6 bases, with 12 bases left in between. Germline-derived CDR1 and CDR2 are SQVTM and ANQGSEA. This CDR3 is CSAPGAHGYTF. CDR3 bases: TGCAGCGCTCCAGGGGCCCATGGCTACACCTTC. The variable domain in full, completed from reference TRBV29-1 and TRBJ1-2, reads SAVISQKPSRDICQRGTSLTIQCQVDSQVTMMFWYRQQPGQSLTLIATANQGSEATYESGFVIDKFPISRPNLTFSTLTVSNMSPEDSSIYLCSAPGAHGYTFGSGTRLTVV.

Only a few counts were recorded for this clonotype. The gene calls are TRBV4-1 and TRBJ2-1, with unresolved D. The CDR3 runs 17 residues. Trimming took 4 bases from V and 0 from J, leaving 16 bases between them. Germline V gene data show CDR1 as MGHRA and CDR2 as YSYEKL. The CDR3 loop is CASSPTIDVGSYNEQFF. In DNA form, the CDR3 reads TGCGCCAGCAGCCCTACGATTGACGTGGGCTCCTACAATGAGCAGTTCTTC.

The chain recombines TRBV28 with TRBJ2-7; 7 bases are shared with TRBD2. The V segment lost 10 bases and the J segment 4 bases; nucleotides outside the gene matches: 16. Germline CDR1 reads MDHEN; CDR2 reads SYDVKM. The CDR3 is made up of 15 amino acids. The CDR3 here is CATSKRAGGSYEQYF. The DNA of the CDR3 is TGTGCCACCTCCAAGAGGGCTGGCGGGAGTTACGAGCAGTACTTC.

The V gene is TRBV4-2, the J gene TRBJ2-1; tentative D call: TRBD2 (5 bases). This CDR3 region has 14 residues. The V end lost 4 bases, the J end lost 11 bases, and 18 bases lay between the germline ends. Germline-derived CDR1 and CDR2 are LGHNA and YNFKEQ. The CDR3 nucleotides are TGTGCCAGCAGCCCCGGCGGAGGCCAGAATAAGCAGTTCTTC. Its translation: CASSPGGGQNKQFF.

This clonotype was counted only a few times. J is TRBJ2-3 and V is TRBV12-3 or TRBV12-4; 13 positions agree with TRBD2. The CDR3 contains 17 residues. V shed 6 bases and J 1 base; nucleotides not matched to a gene: 7. The CDR3: CASRQLAGGPGTDTQYF. CDR3 bases: TGTGCCAGCAGGCAACTAGCGGGAGGGCCAGGCACAGATACGCAGTATTTT.

This clonotype was detected ten times or more. The rearrangement uses TRBV18 and TRBJ2-1; 12 nucleotides align to TRBD2. This CDR3 is 17 amino acids long. The J segment lost 8 bases and the V segment lost 2 bases, leaving 10 bases of the junction unmatched. Germline CDR1 KGHSH, CDR2 LQKENI. DNA of the CDR3: TGTGCCAGCTCACCAATCTCACTAGCGGGAGGTTCCCATGAGCAGTTCTTC. The encoded protein is CASSPISLAGGSHEQFF.